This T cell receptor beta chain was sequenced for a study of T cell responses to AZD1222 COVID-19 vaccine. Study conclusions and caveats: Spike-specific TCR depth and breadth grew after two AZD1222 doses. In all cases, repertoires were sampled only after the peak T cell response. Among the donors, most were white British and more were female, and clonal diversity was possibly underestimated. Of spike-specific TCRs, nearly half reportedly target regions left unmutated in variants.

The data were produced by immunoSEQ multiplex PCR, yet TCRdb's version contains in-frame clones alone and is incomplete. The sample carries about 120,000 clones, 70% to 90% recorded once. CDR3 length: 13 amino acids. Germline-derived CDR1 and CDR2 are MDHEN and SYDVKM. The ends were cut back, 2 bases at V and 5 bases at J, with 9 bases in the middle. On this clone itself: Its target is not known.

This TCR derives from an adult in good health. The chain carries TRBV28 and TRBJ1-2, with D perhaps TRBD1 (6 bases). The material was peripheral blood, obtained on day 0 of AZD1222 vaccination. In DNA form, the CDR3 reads TGTGCCAGCAGTTTAGGGACAAAGTATGGCTACACCTTC. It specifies CASSLGTKYGYTF.